One TCR beta chain is described in this entry. Its antigen is as yet unknown. Using immunoSEQ multiplex PCR, the repertoire was profiled, and TCRdb retains in-frame clones only, with some absent. There are 20,000 to 25,000 clones in the sample; roughly 90% occur only once, and about a sixth lies in the top ten. The data are from a study of chemoradiotherapy in HPV16-positive cancers. Overall study findings and caveats: Only two HPV16-positive patients supplied the functional HPV-specificity definition. During treatment, candidate HPV-specific clones and E7-related motifs expanded in tumor.

The V gene end was trimmed by 3 bases and the J gene end by 4 bases; junction bases not matched to a gene: 4. Looked up from germline, CDR1 is KGHSH and CDR2 is LQKENI. The CDR3 is made up of 15 amino acids. The chain links TRBV18 to TRBJ2-2; 8 nucleotides line up with TRBD1. The source of this sequence is a human donor with HPV-associated anogenital cancer. The source was blood, collected from a patient who underwent chemoradiotherapy. CDR3 coding DNA: TGTGCCAGCTCACCCTCAGGGGGCGTCACCGGGGAGCTGTTTTTT. It codes for CASSPSGGVTGELFF.